This record looks at one T cell receptor beta chain sequence and its context. The entry originates in a study of blood T cell repertoires in COVID-19. Across the study: Material from acute and convalescent COVID-19 was sourced from the United States, Italy and Spain. Sources were T cells, B-cell-depleted T cells, or PBMCs; the material itself was cDNA or gDNA.

As handled by the study authors: Estimates of nucleated cell counts were drawn from the amplification of reference gene primers. Some clones are missing from TCRdb's copy, which holds only in-frame ones; the method was immunoSEQ multiplex PCR. V and J calls and clone size follow that table, whereas D and trimming were derived from the DNA. The table records a few hundred thousand clones, 80% to 90% of them present only once. Germline CDR1 reads LNHDA; CDR2 reads SQIVND (reference sequence). The CDR3 loop spans 15 amino acids. V was pared by 5 bases and J by 2 bases, with 13 bases between. Sample: peripheral blood. The V gene is TRBV19, the J gene TRBJ2-1; no clear D gene. This receptor was identified in a woman in her fifties or sixties with COVID-19, enrolled during active disease. The DNA of the CDR3 is TGTGCCAGTAGTCCAACTCTTTCCGCCTACAATGAGCAGTTCTTC. It yields the protein CASSPTLSAYNEQFF.